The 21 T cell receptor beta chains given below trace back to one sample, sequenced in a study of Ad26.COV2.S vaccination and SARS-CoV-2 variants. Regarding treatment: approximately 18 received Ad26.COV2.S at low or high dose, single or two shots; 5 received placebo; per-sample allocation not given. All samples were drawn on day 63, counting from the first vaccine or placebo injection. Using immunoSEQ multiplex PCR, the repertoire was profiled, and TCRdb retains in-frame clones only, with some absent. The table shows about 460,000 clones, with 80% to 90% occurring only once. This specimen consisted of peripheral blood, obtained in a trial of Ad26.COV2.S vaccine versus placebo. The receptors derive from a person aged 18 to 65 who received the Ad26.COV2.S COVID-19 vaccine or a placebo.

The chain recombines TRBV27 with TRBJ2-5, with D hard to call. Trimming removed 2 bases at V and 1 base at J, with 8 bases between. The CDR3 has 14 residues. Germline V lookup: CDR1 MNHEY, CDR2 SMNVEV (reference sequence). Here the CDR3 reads CASSLLGPQETQYF. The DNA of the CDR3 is TGTGCCAGCAGTTTACTAGGGCCCCAAGAGACCCAGTACTTC.

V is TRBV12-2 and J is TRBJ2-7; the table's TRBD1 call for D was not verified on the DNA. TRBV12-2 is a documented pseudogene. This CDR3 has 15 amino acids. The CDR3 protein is CASRFQDKNPYEQYF. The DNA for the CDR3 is TGTGCAAGTCGCTTCCAGGACAAAAACCCTTACGAGCAGTACTTC.

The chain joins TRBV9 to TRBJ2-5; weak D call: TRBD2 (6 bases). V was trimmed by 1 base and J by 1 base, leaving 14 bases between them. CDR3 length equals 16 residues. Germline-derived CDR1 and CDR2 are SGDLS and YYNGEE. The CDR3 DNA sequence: TGTGCCAGCAGCGTATCTATAGGAGGGGTCCAAGAGACCCAGTACTTC. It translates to CASSVSIGGVQETQYF.

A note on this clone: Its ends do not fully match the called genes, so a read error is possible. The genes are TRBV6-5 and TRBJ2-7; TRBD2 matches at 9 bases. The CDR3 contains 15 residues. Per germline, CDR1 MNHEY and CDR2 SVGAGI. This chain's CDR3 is CASRYSTSGSYEQYF. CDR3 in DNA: TGTGCCAGCAGGTACTCGACTAGCGGCTCCTACGAGCAGTACTTC.

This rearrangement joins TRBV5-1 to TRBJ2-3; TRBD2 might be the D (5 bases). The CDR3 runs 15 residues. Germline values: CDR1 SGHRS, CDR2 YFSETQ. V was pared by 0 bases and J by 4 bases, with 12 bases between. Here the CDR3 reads CASSLALRVSDTQYF. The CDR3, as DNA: TGCGCCAGCAGCTTGGCCCTGCGGGTCTCAGATACGCAGTATTTT. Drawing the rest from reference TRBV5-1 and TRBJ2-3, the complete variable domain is KAGVTQTPRYLIKTRGQQVTLSCSPISGHRSVSWYQQTPGQGLQFLFEYFSETQRNKGNFPGRFSGRQFSNSRSEMNVSTLELGDSALYLCASSLALRVSDTQYFGPGTRLTVL.

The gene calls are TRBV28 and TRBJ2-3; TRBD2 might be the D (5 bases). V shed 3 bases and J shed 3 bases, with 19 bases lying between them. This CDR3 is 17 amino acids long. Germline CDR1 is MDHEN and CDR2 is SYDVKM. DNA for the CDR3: TGTGCCAGCAGTTTGGTCCCCCGCGCAACGGGGACAGATACGCAGTATTTT. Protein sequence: CASSLVPRATGTDTQYF.

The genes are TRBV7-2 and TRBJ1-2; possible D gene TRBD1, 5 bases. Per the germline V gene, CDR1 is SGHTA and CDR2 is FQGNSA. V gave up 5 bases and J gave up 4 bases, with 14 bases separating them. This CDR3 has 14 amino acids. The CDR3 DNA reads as TGTGCCAGCAGCCATAGGACGGGGCGCTATGGCTACACCTTC. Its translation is CASSHRTGRYGYTF.

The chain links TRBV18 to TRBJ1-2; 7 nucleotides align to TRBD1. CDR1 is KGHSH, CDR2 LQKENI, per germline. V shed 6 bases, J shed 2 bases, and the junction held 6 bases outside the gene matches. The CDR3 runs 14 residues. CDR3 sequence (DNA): TGTGCCAGCTCTGCGGACAGGACGAACTATGGCTACACCTTC. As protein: CASSADRTNYGYTF.

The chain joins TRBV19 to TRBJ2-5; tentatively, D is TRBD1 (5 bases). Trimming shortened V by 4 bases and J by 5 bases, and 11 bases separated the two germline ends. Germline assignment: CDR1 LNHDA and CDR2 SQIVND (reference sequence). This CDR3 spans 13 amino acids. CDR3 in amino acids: CASSKGRVETQYF. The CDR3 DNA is TGTGCCAGTAGTAAGGGCAGGGTTGAGACCCAGTACTTC.

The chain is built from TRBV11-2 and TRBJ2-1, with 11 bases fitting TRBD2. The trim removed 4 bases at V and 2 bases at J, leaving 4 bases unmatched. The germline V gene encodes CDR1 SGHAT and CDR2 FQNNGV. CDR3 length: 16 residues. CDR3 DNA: TGTGCCAGCAGCTCATTAGCGGGAGGGGCCTACAATGAGCAGTTCTTC. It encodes CASSSLAGGAYNEQFF.

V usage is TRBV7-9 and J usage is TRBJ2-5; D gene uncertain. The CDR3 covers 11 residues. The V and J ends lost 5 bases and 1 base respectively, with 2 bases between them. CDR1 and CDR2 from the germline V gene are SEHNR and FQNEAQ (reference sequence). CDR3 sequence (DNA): TGTGCCAGCAGCGGCCAAGAGACCCAGTACTTC. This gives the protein CASSGQETQYF.

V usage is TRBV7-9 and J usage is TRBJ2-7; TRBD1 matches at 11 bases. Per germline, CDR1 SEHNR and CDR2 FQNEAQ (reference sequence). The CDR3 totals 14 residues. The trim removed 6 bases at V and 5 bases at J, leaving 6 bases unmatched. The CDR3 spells CASSRGTGGNEQYF. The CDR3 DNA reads TGTGCCAGCAGTAGGGGGACAGGGGGAAACGAGCAGTACTTC.

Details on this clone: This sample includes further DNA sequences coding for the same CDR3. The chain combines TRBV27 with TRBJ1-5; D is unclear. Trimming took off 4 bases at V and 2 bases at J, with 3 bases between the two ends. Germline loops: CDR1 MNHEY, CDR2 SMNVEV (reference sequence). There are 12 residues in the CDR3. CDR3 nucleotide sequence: TGTGCCAGCAGTTCCCGCAATCAGCCCCAGCATTTT. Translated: CASSSRNQPQHF.

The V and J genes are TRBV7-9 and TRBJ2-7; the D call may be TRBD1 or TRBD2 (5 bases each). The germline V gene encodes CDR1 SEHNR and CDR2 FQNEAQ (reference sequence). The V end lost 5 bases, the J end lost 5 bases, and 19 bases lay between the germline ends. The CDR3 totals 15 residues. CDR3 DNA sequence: TGTGCCAGCAGCCCCCTGGGGACGACGGAGCACGAGCAGTACTTC. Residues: CASSPLGTTEHEQYF.

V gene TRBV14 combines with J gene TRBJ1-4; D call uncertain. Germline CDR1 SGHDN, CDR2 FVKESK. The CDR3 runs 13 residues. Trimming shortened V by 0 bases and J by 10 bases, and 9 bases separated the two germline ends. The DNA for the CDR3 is TGTGCCAGCAGCCAAGACTGGGTAGGAAAACTGTTTTTT. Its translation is CASSQDWVGKLFF. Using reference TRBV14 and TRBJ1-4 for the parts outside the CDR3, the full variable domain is EAGVTQFPSHSVIEKGQTVTLRCDPISGHDNLYWYRRVMGKEIKFLLHFVKESKQDESGMPNNRFLAERTGGTYSTLKVQPAELEDSGVYFCASSQDWVGKLFFGSGTQLSVL.

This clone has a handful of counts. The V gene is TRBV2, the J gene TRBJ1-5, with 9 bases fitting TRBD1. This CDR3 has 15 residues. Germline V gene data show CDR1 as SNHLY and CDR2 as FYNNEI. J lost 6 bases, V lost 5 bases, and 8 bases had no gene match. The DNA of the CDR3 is TGTGCCAGCAGTCCGACAGGGGGATTTGGTCAGCCCCAGCATTTT. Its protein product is CASSPTGGFGQPQHF.

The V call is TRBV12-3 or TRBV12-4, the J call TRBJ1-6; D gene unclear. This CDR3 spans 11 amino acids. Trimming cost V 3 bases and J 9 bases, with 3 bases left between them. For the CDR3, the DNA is TGTGCCAGCAGTTTGACTTCACCCCTCCACTTT. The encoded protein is CASSLTSPLHF.

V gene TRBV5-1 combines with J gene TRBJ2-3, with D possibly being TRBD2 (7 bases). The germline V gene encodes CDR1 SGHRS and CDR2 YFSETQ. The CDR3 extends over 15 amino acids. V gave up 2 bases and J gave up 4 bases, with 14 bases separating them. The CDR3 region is CASSFVGGAPDTQYF. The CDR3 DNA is TGCGCCAGCAGCTTCGTGGGGGGGGCCCCAGATACGCAGTATTTT.

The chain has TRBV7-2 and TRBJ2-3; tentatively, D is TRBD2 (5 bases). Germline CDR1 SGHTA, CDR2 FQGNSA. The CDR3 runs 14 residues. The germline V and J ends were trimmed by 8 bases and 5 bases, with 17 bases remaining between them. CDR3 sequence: CASLEPGSGDTQYF. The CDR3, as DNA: TGTGCCAGCCTTGAGCCGGGGTCGGGAGATACGCAGTATTTT.

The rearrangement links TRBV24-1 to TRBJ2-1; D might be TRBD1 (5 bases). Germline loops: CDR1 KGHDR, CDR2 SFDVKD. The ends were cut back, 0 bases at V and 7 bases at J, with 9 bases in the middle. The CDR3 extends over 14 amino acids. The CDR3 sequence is CATSDLRQGNEQFF. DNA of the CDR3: TGTGCCACCAGTGATTTGAGGCAGGGTAATGAGCAGTTCTTC.

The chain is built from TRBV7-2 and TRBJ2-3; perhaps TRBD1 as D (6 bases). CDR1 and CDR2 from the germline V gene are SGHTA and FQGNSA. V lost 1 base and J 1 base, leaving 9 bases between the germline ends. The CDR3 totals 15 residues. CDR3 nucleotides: TGTGCCAGCAGCTTAGAGCGGACAGGCACAGATACGCAGTATTTT. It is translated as CASSLERTGTDTQYF.